This paragraph covers one T cell receptor beta chain sequence. Its specificity is not known. TCR beta CDR3 sequences were amplified from RNA transcripts. A set of HTBI primers served as the primers for a first-round RT-PCR of the TCR CDR3. Each CDR3 protein is one row after TCRdb ran MiXCR on the multiplex PCR reads. Of roughly 420,000 distinct CDR3 sequences listed, less than 20% are singletons. This entry is derived from a study of T cells in Graves' hyperthyroidism and ophthalmopathy. Looking at the study overall: Staff took peripheral blood when the initial diagnosis was made, before any treatment began. The study's findings and limits: Most thyroid clonotypes that were expanded above 0.001 also turned up in blood.

Patients were excluded for uncontrolled infection, other autoimmune disease, pregnancy or lactation. The CDR3 covers 20 residues. With 3 bases removed from V and 0 bases from J, the gap between germline ends came to 21 bases. Germline CDR1 is MDHEN and CDR2 is SYDVKM. The rearrangement links TRBV28 to TRBJ2-6; D is perhaps TRBD1 (6 bases). Sequencing was carried out using blood. The TCR sequence derives from a woman aged 18-29 years with Graves' hyperthyroidism. CDR3 sequence reads: CASSFFRARGRGSGANVLTF. Written as DNA, the CDR3 is TGTGCCAGCAGTTTTTTTCGGGCGAGGGGGAGAGGCTCTGGGGCCAACGTCCTGACTTTC.